This TCR beta chain was profiled in a study of blood T cells in healthy people across ages. With respect to this clonotype: The antigen is undetermined.

Study-wide findings and caveats: As naive T cell percentage varied, TCR beta diversity correlated strongly with it. Long-lived donors exceeded aged donors in naive CD4+ cells and diversity. Researchers deemed the diversity estimates from one million T cells underestimates. A roughly linear age-dependent decrease characterized TCR beta diversity per million T cells.

Deletions cut 5 bases from V and 15 bases from J, with 14 bases between. CDR1 and CDR2 from the germline V gene are MDHEN and SYDVKM. This CDR3 is 12 amino acids long. For the second PCR, which ran for 7 to 11 cycles, a sample-barcoded 5' primer and a J-beta primer mix were used. TCRdb re-called the 5' RACE reads with MiXCR, one entry per CDR3 protein. The sample shows 650,000 to 700,000 distinct CDR3 sequences, roughly 30% of them seen only once. This chain links TRBV28 with TRBJ1-6; the D is unclear. The clonotype was recovered from a woman over 75 in good health. Sequenced input: blood. This chain's CDR3 is CASSPFQRYLHF. As DNA, the CDR3 is TGTGCCAGCAGTCCCTTCCAAAGATACCTCCACTTT.